This TCR beta chain was sequenced for a study of a mutant IDH1 vaccine in newly diagnosed glioma. V was shortened by 4 bases and J by 0 bases, with 7 bases between the two germline ends. The CDR3 has 13 amino acids. The germline V gene has CDR1 LNHDA and CDR2 SQIVND (reference sequence). This clone was observed once. The target antigen is unknown. Libraries were prepared by immunoSEQ multiplex PCR; TCRdb keeps only in-frame clonotypes and omits some of them. The table records 75,000 to 80,000 clones, over 75% of them present only once. Time point here: week 5, during vaccination. Each vaccine dose was 300 ug of mutant IDH1 20-mer peptide, with topical imiquimod.

The TCR originated in a woman aged 45-60 years with glioma. This chain connects TRBV19 to TRBJ2-7; D gene uncertain. The sample in question was PBMCs, obtained from a glioma patient whose treatment included an IDH1 peptide vaccine. The CDR3 nucleotides read TGTGCCAGTAGTAAAGCTGTCTCCTACGAGCAGTACTTC. Protein product: CASSKAVSYEQYF.